The present entry profiles one TCR beta chain with its context. Its specificity is unknown. The sample holds other DNA sequences that translate to the same CDR3. Assay used: immunoSEQ multiplex PCR; TCRdb lists only in-frame clones, some missing. The sample lists about 2.1 million clones; around 95% were seen once. The record originates from a study of shared clonotypes between healthy human individuals. Study-level results: Sample collection involved blood only; tissue repertoires are likely different. Lower generation probabilities were found for non-shared clonotypes than for those shared by all four donors.

This CDR3 contains 16 residues. V shed 0 bases and J 3 bases; nucleotides not matched to a gene: 7. Looked up from germline, CDR1 is SGDLS and CDR2 is YYNGEE. Naivety among CD8 cells was defined by CD45RO negativity and positive CCR7 selection, thereby excluding terminally differentiated effector memory CD45RA+ cells. Recent vaccinations or acute infections were absent in the healthy HIV-negative adult donors. This clonotype originated in a man younger than 35 in good health. Some clones in this sample may be carry-over from other donors' samples. This chain uses TRBV9 with TRBJ2-3; TRBD2 matches at 7 bases. Sequencing was performed on naive CD8+ T cells from PBMCs. The CDR3 DNA reads as TGTGCCAGCAGCGTAGAAGGCGGGAGTGGGACAGATACGCAGTATTTT. This translates into CASSVEGGSGTDTQYF.